There are many counts of the clone carrying this T cell receptor (beta chain). These data come from a study of T cells in Graves' hyperthyroidism and ophthalmopathy. Trimming left V 5 bases short and J 2 bases short, with 13 bases between. The CDR3 contains 15 residues. Germline V gene sequence: CDR1 MDHEN, CDR2 SYDVKM. The source material, RNA transcripts, was used to amplify TCR beta CDR3 regions. With the HTBI primer set, the TCR CDR3 went through a first round of RT-PCR. MiXCR, applied by TCRdb to the multiplex PCR reads, yields one record per CDR3 protein. This table holds about 420,000 distinct CDR3 sequences, less than 20% found once.

The TCR comes from a woman aged 18-29 years with Graves' hyperthyroidism. V and J are TRBV28 and TRBJ2-1; D gene unclear. The sequenced sample was blood. The CDR3 is CASSPLGVPYNEQFF. CDR3 sequence (DNA): TGTGCCAGCAGTCCCTTAGGTGTGCCCTACAATGAGCAGTTCTTC.